A selection of T cell receptor beta chains follows, all from one sample in a study of T cells in Graves' hyperthyroidism and ophthalmopathy. MiXCR, run by TCRdb on the multiplex PCR reads, gives a single entry per CDR3 protein. The sample yields some 460,000 distinct CDR3 sequences, roughly 14% seen once. What was sequenced was blood. These receptors were taken from a woman between 18 and 29 years old with Graves' hyperthyroidism. The conserved cysteine and the conserved F or W are not part of the CDR3 here. A D gene is named only where the DNA matches it firmly.

V	D	J	CDR3
TRBV2	NA	TRBJ2-5	ASLPLAETQY
TRBV7-2	NA	TRBJ2-4	AGSLAMGGGIQY
TRBV9	NA	TRBJ2-1	ASSVRFEDNEQF
TRBV4-3	NA	TRBJ1-1	ASSQGGKTF
TRBV6-1	NA	TRBJ2-7	ASSESTGSPYEQY
TRBV2	TRBD1	TRBJ1-1	ASSLQGAEAF
TRBV20-1	NA	TRBJ2-3	SAYGTFSPDTQY
TRBV27	TRBD1	TRBJ1-6	ASRSPDRGNNSPLH
TRBV9	NA	TRBJ1-2	ASSVVQGLDGYT
TRBV7-9	NA	TRBJ1-1	ASSLTKDQHPEAF
TRBV28	NA	TRBJ2-7	ASSLTGFNIEQY
TRBV20-1	TRBD2	TRBJ2-5	SARPLAGDGETQY
TRBV20-1	TRBD2	TRBJ2-3	SAPRVAGGADTQY
TRBV7-2	NA	TRBJ2-7	ASSLVREKVHEQY
TRBV3-1	TRBD1	TRBJ1-5	ASSQSKRDRGFTRQPQH
TRBV11-2	TRBD2	TRBJ2-1	ASSSRAGGPSEQF
TRBV7-9	NA	TRBJ2-1	ASSPTWQDEQF
TRBV6-5	NA	TRBJ2-7	ASSYSFGGPLLREQY
TRBV5-1	NA	TRBJ2-1	ASSSTDQWPYNEQF
TRBV20-1	NA	TRBJ1-1	SARVDPTNTEAF
TRBV9	TRBD2	TRBJ2-1	ASSVDNGLGLAGRNEQF
TRBV28	NA	TRBJ2-6	ASLSHQAGANVLT
TRBV10-3	NA	TRBJ2-5	AISEEAGLREQY
TRBV6-1	TRBD1	TRBJ2-7	ASSPWTGGEQY
TRBV5-1	NA	TRBJ1-1	ASSLTGLAEAF
TRBV11-2	NA	TRBJ2-5	ASSLELTVQYQETQY
TRBV18	NA	TRBJ1-4	ASSPSSVNEKLF
TRBV2	NA	TRBJ2-1	ASSDQGINEQF
TRBV6-2/TRBV6-3	NA	TRBJ2-3	ASSFDRDTQY
TRBV6-1	TRBD1	TRBJ1-4	ASSGGQGPEKLF
TRBV3-1	TRBD1	TRBJ2-7	ASSQGGQANYEQY
TRBV20-1	NA	TRBJ2-1	SARRVTYNEQF
TRBV29-1	NA	TRBJ2-1	SVERGSSYNEQF
TRBV7-3	TRBD1	TRBJ1-3	ASSLNPGQDSGNTIY
TRBV5-1	TRBD1	TRBJ1-4	ASSRSDRVWNEKLF
TRBV7-9	NA	TRBJ2-7	ASSGGGADEQY
TRBV20-1	NA	TRBJ2-3	SASVRDGSGDTQY
TRBV20-1	NA	TRBJ1-5	SARQFSNQPQH
TRBV6-1	NA	TRBJ1-4	ASSDPSAATNEKLF
TRBV29-1	NA	TRBJ1-3	SVETANTIY
TRBV20-1	TRBD2	TRBJ2-7	SASRRREGGISHEQY
TRBV29-1	TRBD1	TRBJ1-2	SVVGQTGATANYGYT
TRBV18	NA	TRBJ2-3	ASSPTYTQY
TRBV20-1	TRBD2	TRBJ2-1	SARILAGGPRNEQF
TRBV28	NA	TRBJ2-1	ASGESVGGQF
TRBV20-1	NA	TRBJ1-2	SARPGNTNYGYT
TRBV12-3/TRBV12-4	NA	TRBJ2-1	ASSFFLANDHNEQF
TRBV20-1	NA	TRBJ1-5	SAPLGQPQH
TRBV7-8	NA	TRBJ2-7	ASSFNRVPYEQY
TRBV6-1	TRBD1	TRBJ2-3	ASRGQGSDTQY
TRBV6-1	TRBD2	TRBJ2-1	ASSHGLAGGTPGYNEQF
TRBV7-2	NA	TRBJ2-7	ASSHLRNSYEQY
TRBV5-6	TRBD2	TRBJ2-1	ASSLLAGGSNNEQF
TRBV20-1	NA	TRBJ1-4	SATQAGEKLF
TRBV27	TRBD2	TRBJ2-7	ASSSGLAGGPYEQY
TRBV2	TRBD1	TRBJ1-6	ASTPPVRDRVGSPLH
TRBV4-2	TRBD2	TRBJ2-7	ASSQEIAGAYEQY
TRBV11-2	NA	TRBJ2-5	ASSPSLGSAQETQY
TRBV14	TRBD2	TRBJ2-7	ASSQEPGLAGEQY